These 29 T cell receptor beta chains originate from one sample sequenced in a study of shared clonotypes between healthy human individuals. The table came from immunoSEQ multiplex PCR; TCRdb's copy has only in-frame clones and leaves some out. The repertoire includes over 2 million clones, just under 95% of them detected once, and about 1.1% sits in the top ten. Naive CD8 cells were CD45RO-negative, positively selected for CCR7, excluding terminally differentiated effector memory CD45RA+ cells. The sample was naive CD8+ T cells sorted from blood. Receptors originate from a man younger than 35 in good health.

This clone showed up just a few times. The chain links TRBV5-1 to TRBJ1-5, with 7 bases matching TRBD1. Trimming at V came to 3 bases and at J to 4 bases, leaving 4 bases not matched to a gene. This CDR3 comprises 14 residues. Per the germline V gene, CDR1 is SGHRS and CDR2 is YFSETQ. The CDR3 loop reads CASSWPGGNQPQHF. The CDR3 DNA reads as TGCGCCAGCAGCTGGCCAGGGGGAAATCAGCCCCAGCATTTT.

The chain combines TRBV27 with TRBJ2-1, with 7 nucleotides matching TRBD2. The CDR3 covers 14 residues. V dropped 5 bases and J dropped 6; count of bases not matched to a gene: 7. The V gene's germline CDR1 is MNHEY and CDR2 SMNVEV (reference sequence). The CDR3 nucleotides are TGTGCCAGCAGTCCGGGGGTAGCGGGCAATGAGCAGTTCTTC. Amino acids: CASSPGVAGNEQFF.

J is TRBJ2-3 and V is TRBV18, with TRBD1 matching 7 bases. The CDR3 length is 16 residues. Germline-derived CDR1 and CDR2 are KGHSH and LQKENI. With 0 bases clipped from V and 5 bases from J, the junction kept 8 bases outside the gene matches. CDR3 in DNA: TGTGCCAGCTCACCACCGACAGGGATTGGGGAAGATACGCAGTATTTT. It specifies CASSPPTGIGEDTQYF.

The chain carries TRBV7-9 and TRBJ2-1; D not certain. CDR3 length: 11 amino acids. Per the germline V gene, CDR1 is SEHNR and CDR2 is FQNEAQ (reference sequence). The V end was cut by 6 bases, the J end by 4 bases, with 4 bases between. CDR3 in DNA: TGTGCCAGCAGTGTATACAATGAGCAGTTCTTC. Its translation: CASSVYNEQFF.

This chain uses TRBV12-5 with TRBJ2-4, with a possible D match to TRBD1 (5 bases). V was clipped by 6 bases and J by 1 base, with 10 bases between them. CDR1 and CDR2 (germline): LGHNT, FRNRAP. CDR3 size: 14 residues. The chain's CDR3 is CASGGVWAKNIQYF. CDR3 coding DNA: TGTGCTAGTGGAGGGGTTTGGGCCAAAAACATTCAGTACTTC.

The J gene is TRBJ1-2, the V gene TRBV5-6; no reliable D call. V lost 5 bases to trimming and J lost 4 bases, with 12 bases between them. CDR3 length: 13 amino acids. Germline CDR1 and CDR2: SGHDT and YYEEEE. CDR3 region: CASSSTRLYGYTF. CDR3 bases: TGTGCCAGCAGTTCGACCCGTCTCTATGGCTACACCTTC.

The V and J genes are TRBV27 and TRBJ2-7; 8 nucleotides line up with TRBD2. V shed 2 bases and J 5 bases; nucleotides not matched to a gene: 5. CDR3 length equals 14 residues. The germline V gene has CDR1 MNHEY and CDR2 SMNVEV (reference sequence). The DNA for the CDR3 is TGTGCCAGCAGTTTAAGCGGGAGCGACGACGAGCAGTACTTC. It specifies CASSLSGSDDEQYF.

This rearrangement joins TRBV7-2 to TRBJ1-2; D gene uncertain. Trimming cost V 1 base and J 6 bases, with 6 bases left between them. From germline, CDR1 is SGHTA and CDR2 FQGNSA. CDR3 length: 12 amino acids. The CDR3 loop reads CASSLDENGYTF. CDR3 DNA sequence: TGTGCCAGCAGCTTAGACGAGAATGGCTACACCTTC. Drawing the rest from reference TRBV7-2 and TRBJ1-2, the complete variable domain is GAGVSQSPSNKVTEKGKDVELRCDPISGHTALYWYRQSLGQGLEFLIYFQGNSAPDKSGLPSDRFSAERTGGSVSTLTIQRTQQEDSAVYLCASSLDENGYTFGSGTRLTVV.

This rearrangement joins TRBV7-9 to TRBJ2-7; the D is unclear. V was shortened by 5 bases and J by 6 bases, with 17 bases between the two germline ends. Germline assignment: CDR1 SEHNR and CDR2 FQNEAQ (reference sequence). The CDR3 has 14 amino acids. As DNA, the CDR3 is TGTGCCAGCAGCAGACCTCTAGACCCCAGCGAGCAGTACTTC. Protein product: CASSRPLDPSEQYF.

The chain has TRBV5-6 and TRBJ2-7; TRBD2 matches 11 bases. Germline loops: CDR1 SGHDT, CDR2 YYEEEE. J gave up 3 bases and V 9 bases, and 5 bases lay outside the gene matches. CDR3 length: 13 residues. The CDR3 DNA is TGTGCCACCACTACTAGCGGGGGCTACGAGCAGTACTTC. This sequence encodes CATTTSGGYEQYF.

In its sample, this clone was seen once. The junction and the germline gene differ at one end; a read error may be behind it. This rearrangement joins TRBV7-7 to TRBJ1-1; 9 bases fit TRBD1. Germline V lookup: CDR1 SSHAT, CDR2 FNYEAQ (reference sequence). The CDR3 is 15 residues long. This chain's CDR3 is CASSPWTGVNTEAFF. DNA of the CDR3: TGTGCTAGCAGCCCGTGGACAGGGGTGAACACTGAAGCTTTCTTT.

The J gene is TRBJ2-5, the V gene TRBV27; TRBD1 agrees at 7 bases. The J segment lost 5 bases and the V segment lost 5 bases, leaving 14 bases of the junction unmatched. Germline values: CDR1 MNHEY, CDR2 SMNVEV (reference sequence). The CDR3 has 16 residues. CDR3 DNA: TGTGCCAGCAGTCAGGGGACAGATCCCCGTGGGGAGACCCAGTACTTC. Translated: CASSQGTDPRGETQYF.

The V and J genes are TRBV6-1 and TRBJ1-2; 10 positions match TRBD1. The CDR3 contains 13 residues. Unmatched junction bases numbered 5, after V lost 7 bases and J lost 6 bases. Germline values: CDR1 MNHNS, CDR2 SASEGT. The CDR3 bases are TGTGCCAGCACCTTGACAGGGGGCCATGGCTACACCTTC. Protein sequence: CASTLTGGHGYTF.

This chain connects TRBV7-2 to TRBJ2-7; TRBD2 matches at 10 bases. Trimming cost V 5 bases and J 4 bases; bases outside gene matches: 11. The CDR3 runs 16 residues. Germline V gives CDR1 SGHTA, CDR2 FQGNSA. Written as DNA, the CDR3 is TGTGCCAGCAGCCCCGGTCGGGGACTAGCGAAGTACGAGCAGTACTTC. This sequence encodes CASSPGRGLAKYEQYF.

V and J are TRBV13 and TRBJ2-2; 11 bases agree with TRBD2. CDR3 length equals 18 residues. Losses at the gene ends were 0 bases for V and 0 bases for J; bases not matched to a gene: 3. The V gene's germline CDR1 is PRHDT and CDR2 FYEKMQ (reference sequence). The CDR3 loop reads CASSLGLAGGPNTGELFF. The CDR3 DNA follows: TGTGCCAGCAGCTTAGGCCTAGCGGGAGGACCGAACACCGGGGAGCTGTTTTTT.

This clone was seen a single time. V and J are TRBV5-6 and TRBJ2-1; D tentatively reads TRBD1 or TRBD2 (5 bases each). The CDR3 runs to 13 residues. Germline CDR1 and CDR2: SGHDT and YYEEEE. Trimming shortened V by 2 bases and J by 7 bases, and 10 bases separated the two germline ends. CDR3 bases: TGTGCCAGCAGCTTTGGGACCCAGAATGAGCAGTTCTTC. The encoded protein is CASSFGTQNEQFF.

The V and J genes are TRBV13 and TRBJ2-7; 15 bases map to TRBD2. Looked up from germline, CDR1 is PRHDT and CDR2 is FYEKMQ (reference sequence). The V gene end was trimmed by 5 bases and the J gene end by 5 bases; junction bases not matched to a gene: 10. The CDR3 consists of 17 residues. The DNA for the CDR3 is TGTGCCAGCAGCCCATCGGGACTAGCGGGAGGTTACCACGAGCAGTACTTC. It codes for CASSPSGLAGGYHEQYF. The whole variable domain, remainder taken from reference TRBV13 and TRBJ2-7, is AAGVIQSPRHLIKEKRETATLKCYPIPRHDTVYWYQQGPGQDPQFLISFYEKMQSDKGSIPDRFSAQQFSDYHSELNMSSLELGDSALYFCASSPSGLAGGYHEQYFGPGTRLTVT.

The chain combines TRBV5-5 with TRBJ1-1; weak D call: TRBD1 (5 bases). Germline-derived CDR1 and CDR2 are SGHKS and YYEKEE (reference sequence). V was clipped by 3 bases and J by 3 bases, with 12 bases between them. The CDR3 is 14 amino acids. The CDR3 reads CASSSGLLDTEAFF. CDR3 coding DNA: TGTGCCAGCAGCTCGGGACTCCTGGACACTGAAGCTTTCTTT.

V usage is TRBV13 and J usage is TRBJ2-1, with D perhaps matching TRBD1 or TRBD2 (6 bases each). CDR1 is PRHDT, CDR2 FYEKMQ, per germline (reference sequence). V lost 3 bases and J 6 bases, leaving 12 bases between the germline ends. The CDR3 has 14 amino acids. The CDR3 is CASSLEGGPNEQFF. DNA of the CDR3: TGTGCCAGCAGCTTGGAGGGGGGCCCCAATGAGCAGTTCTTC.

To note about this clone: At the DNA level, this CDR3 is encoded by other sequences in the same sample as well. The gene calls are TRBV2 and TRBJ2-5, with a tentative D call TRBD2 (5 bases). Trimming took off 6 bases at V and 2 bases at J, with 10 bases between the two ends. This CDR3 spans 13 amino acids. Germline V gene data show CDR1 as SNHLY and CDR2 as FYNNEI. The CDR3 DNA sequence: TGTGCCAGCAGCGGACTTGGACAAGAGACCCAGTACTTC. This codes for CASSGLGQETQYF.

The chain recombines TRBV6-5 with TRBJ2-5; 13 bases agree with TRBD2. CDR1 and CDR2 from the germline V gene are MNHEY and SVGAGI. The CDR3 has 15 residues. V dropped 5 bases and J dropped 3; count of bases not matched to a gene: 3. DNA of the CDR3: TGTGCCAGCAGTCCCGGGACTAGCGGGGAAGAGACCCAGTACTTC. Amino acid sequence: CASSPGTSGEETQYF.

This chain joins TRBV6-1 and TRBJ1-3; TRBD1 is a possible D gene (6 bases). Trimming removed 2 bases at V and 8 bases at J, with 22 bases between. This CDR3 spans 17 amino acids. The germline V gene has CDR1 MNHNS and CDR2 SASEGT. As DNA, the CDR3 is TGTGCCAGCAGTGAAACAGGGCAGGTTCTTTATGGGGACACCATATATTTT. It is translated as CASSETGQVLYGDTIYF.

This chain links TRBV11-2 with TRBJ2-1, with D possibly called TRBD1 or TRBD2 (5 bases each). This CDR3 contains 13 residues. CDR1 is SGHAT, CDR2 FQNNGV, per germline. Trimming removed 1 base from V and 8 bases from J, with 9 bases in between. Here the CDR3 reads CASSLVLGDEQFF. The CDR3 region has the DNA TGTGCCAGCAGCTTAGTTTTGGGGGATGAGCAGTTCTTC.

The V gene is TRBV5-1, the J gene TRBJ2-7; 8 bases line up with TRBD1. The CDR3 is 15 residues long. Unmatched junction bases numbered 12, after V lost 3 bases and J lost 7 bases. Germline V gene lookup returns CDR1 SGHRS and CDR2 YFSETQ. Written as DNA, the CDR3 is TGCGCCAGCAGCTGGTCCGGGACAGGCCTTGAAGAGCAGTACTTC. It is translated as CASSWSGTGLEEQYF.

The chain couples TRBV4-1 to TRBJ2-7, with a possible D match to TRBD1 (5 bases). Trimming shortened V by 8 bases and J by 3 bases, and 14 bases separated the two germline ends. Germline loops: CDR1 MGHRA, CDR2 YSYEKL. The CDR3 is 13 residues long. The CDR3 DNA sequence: TGCGCCAGCTTTAACAAAGGGGTCTACGAGCAGTACTTC. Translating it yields CASFNKGVYEQYF.

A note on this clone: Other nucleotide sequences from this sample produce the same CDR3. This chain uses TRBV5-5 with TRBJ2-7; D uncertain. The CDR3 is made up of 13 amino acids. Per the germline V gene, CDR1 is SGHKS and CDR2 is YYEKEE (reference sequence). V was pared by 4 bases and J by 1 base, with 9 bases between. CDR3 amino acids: CASSLTGSYEQYF. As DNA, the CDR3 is TGTGCCAGCAGCCTGACGGGTTCCTACGAGCAGTACTTC. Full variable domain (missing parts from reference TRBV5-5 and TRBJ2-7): DAGVTQSPTHLIKTRGQQVTLRCSPISGHKSVSWYQQVLGQGPQFIFQYYEKEERGRGNFPDRFSARQFPNYSSELNVNALLLGDSALYLCASSLTGSYEQYFGPGTRLTVT.

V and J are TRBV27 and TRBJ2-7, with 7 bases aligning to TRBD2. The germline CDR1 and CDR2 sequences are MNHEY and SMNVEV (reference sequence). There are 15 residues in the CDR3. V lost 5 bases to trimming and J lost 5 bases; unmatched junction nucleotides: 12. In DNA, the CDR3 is TGTGCCAGCAGTACCCCCGGCGGGAGTGCCCACGAGCAGTACTTC. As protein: CASSTPGGSAHEQYF.

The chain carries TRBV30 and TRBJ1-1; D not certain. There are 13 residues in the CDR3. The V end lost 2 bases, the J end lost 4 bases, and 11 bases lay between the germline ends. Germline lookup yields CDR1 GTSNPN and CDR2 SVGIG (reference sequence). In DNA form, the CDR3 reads TGTGCCTGGAGTCTATCCCCAGCCACTGAAGCTTTCTTT. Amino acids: CAWSLSPATEAFF.

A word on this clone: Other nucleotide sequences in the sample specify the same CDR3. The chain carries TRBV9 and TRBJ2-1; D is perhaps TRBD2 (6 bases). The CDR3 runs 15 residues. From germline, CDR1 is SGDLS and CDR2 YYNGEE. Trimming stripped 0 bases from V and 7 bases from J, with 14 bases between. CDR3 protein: CASSVEGLAGNEQFF. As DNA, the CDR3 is TGTGCCAGCAGCGTAGAAGGGCTGGCGGGGAATGAGCAGTTCTTC. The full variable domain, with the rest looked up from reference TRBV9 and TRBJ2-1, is DSGVTQTPKHLITATGQRVTLRCSPRSGDLSVYWYQQSLDQGLQFLIQYYNGEERAKGNILERFSAQQFPDLHSELNLSSLELGDSALYFCASSVEGLAGNEQFFGPGTRLTVL.